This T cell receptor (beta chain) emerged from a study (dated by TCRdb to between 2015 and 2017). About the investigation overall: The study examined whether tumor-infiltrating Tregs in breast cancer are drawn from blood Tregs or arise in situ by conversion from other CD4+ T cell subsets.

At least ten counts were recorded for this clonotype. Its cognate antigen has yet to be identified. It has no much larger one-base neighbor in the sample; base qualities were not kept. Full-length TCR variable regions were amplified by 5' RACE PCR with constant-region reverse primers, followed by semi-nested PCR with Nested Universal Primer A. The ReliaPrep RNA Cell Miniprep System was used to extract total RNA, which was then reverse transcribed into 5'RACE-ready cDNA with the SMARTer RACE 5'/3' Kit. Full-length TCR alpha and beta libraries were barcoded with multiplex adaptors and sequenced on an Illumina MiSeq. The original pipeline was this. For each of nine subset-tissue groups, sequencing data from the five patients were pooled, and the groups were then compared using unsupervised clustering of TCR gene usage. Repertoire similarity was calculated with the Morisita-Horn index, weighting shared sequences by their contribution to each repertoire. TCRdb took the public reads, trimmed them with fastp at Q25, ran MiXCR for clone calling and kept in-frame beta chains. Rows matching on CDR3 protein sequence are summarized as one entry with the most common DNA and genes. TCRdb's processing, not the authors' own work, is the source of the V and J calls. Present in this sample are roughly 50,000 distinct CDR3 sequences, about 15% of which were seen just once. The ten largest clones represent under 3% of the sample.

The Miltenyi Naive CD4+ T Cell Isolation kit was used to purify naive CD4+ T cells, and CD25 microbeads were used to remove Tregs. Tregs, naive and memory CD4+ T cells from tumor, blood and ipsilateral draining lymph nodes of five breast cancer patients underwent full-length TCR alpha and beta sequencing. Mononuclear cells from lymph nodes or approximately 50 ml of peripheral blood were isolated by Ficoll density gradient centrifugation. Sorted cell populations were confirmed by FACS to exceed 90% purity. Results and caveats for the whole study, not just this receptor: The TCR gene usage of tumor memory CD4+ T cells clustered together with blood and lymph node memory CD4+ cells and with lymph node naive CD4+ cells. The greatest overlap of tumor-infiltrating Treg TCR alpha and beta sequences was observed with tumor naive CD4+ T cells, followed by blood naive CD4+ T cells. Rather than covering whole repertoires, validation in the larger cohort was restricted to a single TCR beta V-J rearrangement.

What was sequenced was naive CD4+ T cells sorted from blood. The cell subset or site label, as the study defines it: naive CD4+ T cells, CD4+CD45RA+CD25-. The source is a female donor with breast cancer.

CDR3 loop: CSARDWQGAYEQYF. The DNA sequence reads TGCAGTGCTAGAGATTGGCAGGGTGCCTACGAGCAGTACTTC. The V and J genes are TRBV20-1 and TRBJ2-7; the D segment could be TRBD1, given 5 matching bases. CDR1 DFQATT and CDR2 SNEGSKA are derived from the germline V gene (reference sequence). V is cut by 0 bases and J by 2 bases, and the space between the germline ends is 11 bases. The CDR3 covers 14 residues, taking in both the cysteine and the phenylalanine. CDR3 DNA only is kept here, 42 bases in frame from base 1.